This T cell receptor beta chain was identified in a study of shared clonotypes between healthy human individuals. The overall study: Each donor had three CD4 naive, three CD4 memory, two CD8 naive and one CD8 memory plate. Study-level findings and limits: Sequencing of the sorted subsets was shown by rarefaction to be incomplete despite large depth. In general, naive subsets displayed greater estimated richness than memory subsets did.

Germline V gives CDR1 MNHNS, CDR2 SASEGT. CDR3 length equals 13 residues. With 1 base clipped from V and 7 bases from J, the junction kept 4 bases outside the gene matches. The protocol was immunoSEQ multiplex PCR, while the TCRdb copy is restricted to in-frame clones and leaves out a portion. Of about 680,000 clones listed, approximately 73% were seen once; the top ten hold about 1.8%. A few counts support this clone. Its target is unknown. The sequence derives from a woman aged 30 to 39 in good health. The sample consisted of memory CD4+ T cells sorted from blood. Subset here: CD45RA-negative fraction. The rearrangement links TRBV6-1 to TRBJ2-7; TRBD2 agrees at 7 bases. CDR3 bases: TGTGCCAGCAGTGAAGGGGAACTAGCGGAGCAGTACTTC. Its protein is CASSEGELAEQYF.